This T cell receptor (beta chain) was captured in a study of T cells in Graves' hyperthyroidism and ophthalmopathy. Study results and limitations: Peripheral blood also featured most of the thyroid clonotypes expanded above 0.001.

In patients aged 18 to 65, hyperthyroidism was newly diagnosed, with duration under 2 months. Exclusions: uncontrolled infection, other autoimmune disease, pregnancy, lactation. From 8.5 to 10 ml of fresh peripheral blood, PBMCs were isolated. V gave up 4 bases and J gave up 3 bases; unmatched junction bases: 4. The CDR3 sequence is 17 residues long. Germline lookup yields CDR1 SGHNT and CDR2 YENEEA. With regard to this clonotype: Its specificity is not known.

RNA transcripts gave rise to amplified TCR beta CDR3 regions. HTBI primers were employed in a first-round RT-PCR of the TCR CDR3. TCRdb processed the multiplex PCR reads anew with MiXCR; each CDR3 protein has one entry. The profile shows 300,000 to 450,000 distinct CDR3 sequences, approximately 25% of them singletons. The V call is TRBV11-3, the J call TRBJ2-1, with 15 bases identical to TRBD2. This receptor was identified in a man between 45 and 60 years old with Graves' hyperthyroidism. Specimen: blood. CDR3: CASSSRTSGRGYNEQFF. For the CDR3, the DNA is TGTGCCAGCAGCTCGAGGACTAGCGGGAGGGGCTACAATGAGCAGTTCTTC. Full variable domain (remainder filled in from reference TRBV11-3 and TRBJ2-1): EAGVVQSPRYKIIEKKQPVAFWCNPISGHNTLYWYLQNLGQGPELLIRYENEEAVDDSQLPKDRFSAERLKGVDSTLKIQPAELGDSAVYLCASSSRTSGRGYNEQFFGPGTRLTVL.